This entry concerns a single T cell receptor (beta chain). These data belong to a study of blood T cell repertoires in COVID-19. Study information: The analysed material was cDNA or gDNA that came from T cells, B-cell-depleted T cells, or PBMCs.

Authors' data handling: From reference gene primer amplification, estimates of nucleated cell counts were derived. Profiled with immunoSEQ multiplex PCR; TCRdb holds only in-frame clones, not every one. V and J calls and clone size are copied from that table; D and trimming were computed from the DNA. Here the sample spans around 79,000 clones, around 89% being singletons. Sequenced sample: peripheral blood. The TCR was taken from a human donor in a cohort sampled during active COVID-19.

In DNA, the CDR3 is TGTGCCAGCAGCGCTAGGGGCAGCGGGTGGGAGACCCAGTACTTC. It is translated as CASSARGSGWETQYF. The chain recombines TRBV7-9 with TRBJ2-5; D is perhaps TRBD2 (6 bases). The CDR3 totals 15 residues. Germline assignment: CDR1 SEHNR and CDR2 FQNEAQ (reference sequence). Trimming pared 5 bases from V and 5 bases from J, leaving 18 bases between.